This is a list of T cell receptor beta chains from one sample in a study of post-analysis software for immune sequencing data. TCRdb re-derived calls from the PCR reads in MiXCR, one entry per CDR3 protein. The sample consists of roughly 400,000 distinct CDR3 sequences, approximately 39% of them appearing once. The material sequenced was blood. These receptors all stem from a girl aged 2-10 years with multiple sclerosis. CDR3s include the opening cysteine and the closing phenylalanine or tryptophan. Each record gives: J gene, V gene, clone size, D gene, CDR3 protein, CDR3 DNA. The D gene is left open where the match is weak. The listing skips clone size in some rows; elsewhere it reads once, few, many or a size class.

j_call: TRBJ1-5; v_call: TRBV4-1; clone_size: NA; d_call: NA; cdr3_aa: CASSQVSGQPQHF; cdr3_nt: TGCGCCAGCAGCCAAGTTTCCGGTCAGCCCCAGCATTTT
j_call: TRBJ1-4; v_call: TRBV20-1; clone_size: NA; d_call: NA; cdr3_aa: CSARGGLGEKLFF; cdr3_nt: TGCAGTGCAAGGGGTGGACTAGGGGAAAAACTGTTTTTT
j_call: TRBJ2-7; v_call: TRBV29-1; clone_size: NA; d_call: TRBD2; cdr3_aa: CSVTLAGSYEQYF; cdr3_nt: TGCAGCGTCACGCTAGCGGGTTCTTACGAGCAGTACTTC
j_call: TRBJ2-7; v_call: TRBV4-1; clone_size: few; d_call: TRBD1; cdr3_aa: CASSHRGHRYEQYF; cdr3_nt: TGCGCCAGCAGCCACAGGGGGCATCGCTACGAGCAGTACTTC
j_call: TRBJ1-2; v_call: TRBV12-3/TRBV12-4; clone_size: NA; d_call: TRBD1; cdr3_aa: CASSLSTGGAYGYTF; cdr3_nt: TGTGCCAGCAGTCTGTCGACAGGGGGCGCTTATGGCTACACCTTC
j_call: TRBJ2-1; v_call: TRBV7-2; clone_size: NA; d_call: TRBD2; cdr3_aa: CAGSLALPSAGGNEQFF; cdr3_nt: TGTGCCGGCAGCTTAGCCCTCCCATCGGCGGGAGGCAATGAGCAGTTCTTC
j_call: TRBJ2-5; v_call: TRBV7-8; clone_size: few; d_call: NA; cdr3_aa: CASSLNRDETQYF; cdr3_nt: TGTGCCAGCAGCTTAAACAGGGACGAGACCCAGTACTTC
j_call: TRBJ2-4; v_call: TRBV29-1; clone_size: NA; d_call: NA; cdr3_aa: CSAEGGRGSIQYF; cdr3_nt: TGCAGCGCTGAGGGAGGAAGGGGCAGCATTCAGTACTTC
j_call: TRBJ2-6; v_call: TRBV7-3; clone_size: NA; d_call: NA; cdr3_aa: CASSLSRGDSGANVLTF; cdr3_nt: TGTGCCAGCAGCCTCAGCAGGGGGGACTCTGGGGCCAACGTCCTGACTTTC
j_call: TRBJ1-1; v_call: TRBV20-1; clone_size: NA; d_call: NA; cdr3_aa: CSASGELNTEAFF; cdr3_nt: TGCAGTGCTAGTGGAGAATTGAACACTGAAGCTTTCTTT
j_call: TRBJ1-4; v_call: TRBV7-2; clone_size: NA; d_call: TRBD1; cdr3_aa: CASSPDRGHEKLFF; cdr3_nt: TGTGCTAGCAGCCCTGACAGGGGGCATGAAAAACTGTTTTTT
j_call: TRBJ2-7; v_call: TRBV29-1; clone_size: few; d_call: NA; cdr3_aa: CSVVTAPYEQYF; cdr3_nt: TGCAGCGTTGTCACAGCCCCCTACGAGCAGTACTTC
j_call: TRBJ1-5; v_call: TRBV2; clone_size: few; d_call: NA; cdr3_aa: CASSTQGGQPQHF; cdr3_nt: TGTGCCAGCAGTACACAGGGCGGCCAGCCCCAGCATTTT
j_call: TRBJ1-5; v_call: TRBV7-6; clone_size: NA; d_call: NA; cdr3_aa: CASSLASGFGQPQHF; cdr3_nt: TGTGCCAGCAGCTTAGCGTCAGGGTTCGGTCAGCCCCAGCATTTT
j_call: TRBJ2-7; v_call: TRBV7-2; clone_size: NA; d_call: NA; cdr3_aa: CASNTGRLLEQYF; cdr3_nt: TGTGCCAGCAACACTGGACGGCTTCTCGAGCAGTACTTC
j_call: TRBJ1-5; v_call: TRBV29-1; clone_size: NA; d_call: NA; cdr3_aa: CSASNGVSNQPQHF; cdr3_nt: TGCAGCGCTTCAAACGGGGTAAGCAATCAGCCCCAGCATTTT
j_call: TRBJ1-2; v_call: TRBV29-1; clone_size: NA; d_call: NA; cdr3_aa: CSVDDSYGYTF; cdr3_nt: TGCAGCGTGGATGACAGCTATGGCTACACCTTC
j_call: TRBJ1-1; v_call: TRBV29-1; clone_size: NA; d_call: NA; cdr3_aa: CSVDRRLNTEAFF; cdr3_nt: TGCAGCGTTGATAGGCGGTTGAACACTGAAGCTTTCTTT
j_call: TRBJ2-1; v_call: TRBV14; clone_size: NA; d_call: TRBD1; cdr3_aa: CASRLSDRRGNEQFF; cdr3_nt: TGTGCCAGCAGACTCTCGGACAGGCGTGGCAATGAGCAGTTCTTC
j_call: TRBJ2-5; v_call: TRBV24-1; clone_size: NA; d_call: NA; cdr3_aa: CATSDRTRPAGEQYF; cdr3_nt: TGTGCCACCAGTGATCGAACACGACCGGCCGGAGAGCAGTACTTC
j_call: TRBJ2-5; v_call: TRBV20-1; clone_size: few; d_call: TRBD1; cdr3_aa: CSARGTEYQETQYF; cdr3_nt: TGCAGTGCTAGGGGGACAGAATACCAAGAGACCCAGTACTTC
j_call: TRBJ2-7; v_call: TRBV7-2; clone_size: few; d_call: TRBD1; cdr3_aa: CASSLVPGQGTHEQYF; cdr3_nt: TGTGCCAGCAGTTTGGTACCGGGACAGGGAACCCACGAGCAGTACTTC
j_call: TRBJ2-7; v_call: TRBV12-3/TRBV12-4; clone_size: few; d_call: TRBD1; cdr3_aa: CASSSRTGGRDEQYF; cdr3_nt: TGTGCCAGCAGTTCCCGGACAGGGGGACGTGACGAGCAGTACTTC
j_call: TRBJ2-7; v_call: TRBV6-1; clone_size: NA; d_call: NA; cdr3_aa: CASSERETSTYEQYF; cdr3_nt: TGTGCCAGCAGTGAACGGGAGACGAGTACCTACGAGCAGTACTTC
j_call: TRBJ2-7; v_call: TRBV20-1; clone_size: NA; d_call: NA; cdr3_aa: CSAPRRDATYEQYF; cdr3_nt: TGCAGTGCTCCACGACGGGACGCCACCTACGAGCAGTACTTC
j_call: TRBJ2-7; v_call: TRBV3-1; clone_size: NA; d_call: NA; cdr3_aa: CASSHRRKRGEQYF; cdr3_nt: TGTGCCAGCAGCCACCGAAGGAAACGGGGCGAGCAGTACTTC
j_call: TRBJ2-7; v_call: TRBV6-5; clone_size: few; d_call: TRBD2; cdr3_aa: CASSYSSGALLDEQYF; cdr3_nt: TGTGCCAGCAGCTACAGTAGCGGGGCGCTCCTGGACGAGCAGTACTTC
j_call: TRBJ2-7; v_call: TRBV30; clone_size: NA; d_call: NA; cdr3_aa: CAWSPRYEQYF; cdr3_nt: TGTGCCTGGAGCCCCCGGTACGAGCAGTACTTC
j_call: TRBJ2-1; v_call: TRBV29-1; clone_size: few; d_call: TRBD1; cdr3_aa: CSVSGQGRNEQFF; cdr3_nt: TGCAGCGTTTCGGGACAGGGGAGGAATGAGCAGTTCTTC
j_call: TRBJ2-7; v_call: TRBV5-1; clone_size: few; d_call: NA; cdr3_aa: CASSSNPSGYEQYF; cdr3_nt: TGCGCCAGCAGCTCCAACCCAAGCGGCTACGAGCAGTACTTC
j_call: TRBJ2-7; v_call: TRBV12-3/TRBV12-4; clone_size: NA; d_call: TRBD2; cdr3_aa: CASSTGLPPYEQYF; cdr3_nt: TGTGCCAGCAGTACGGGACTACCCCCGTACGAGCAGTACTTC
j_call: TRBJ2-5; v_call: TRBV4-2; clone_size: NA; d_call: NA; cdr3_aa: CASSQGQGGETQYF; cdr3_nt: TGTGCCAGCAGCCAGGGTCAGGGTGGGGAGACCCAGTACTTC
j_call: TRBJ2-1; v_call: TRBV10-3; clone_size: NA; d_call: TRBD2; cdr3_aa: CAISEGPKRGAYNEQFF; cdr3_nt: TGTGCCATCAGTGAGGGCCCAAAGCGGGGGGCTTACAATGAGCAGTTCTTC
j_call: TRBJ2-1; v_call: TRBV6-1; clone_size: NA; d_call: TRBD2; cdr3_aa: CASSPYYLAGLYDEQFF; cdr3_nt: TGTGCCAGCAGCCCCTACTATCTAGCGGGGTTGTACGATGAGCAGTTCTTC
j_call: TRBJ1-4; v_call: TRBV4-1; clone_size: NA; d_call: TRBD1; cdr3_aa: CASSQEGTGSYEKLFF; cdr3_nt: TGCGCCAGCAGCCAGGAAGGGACAGGGAGTTACGAAAAACTGTTTTTT